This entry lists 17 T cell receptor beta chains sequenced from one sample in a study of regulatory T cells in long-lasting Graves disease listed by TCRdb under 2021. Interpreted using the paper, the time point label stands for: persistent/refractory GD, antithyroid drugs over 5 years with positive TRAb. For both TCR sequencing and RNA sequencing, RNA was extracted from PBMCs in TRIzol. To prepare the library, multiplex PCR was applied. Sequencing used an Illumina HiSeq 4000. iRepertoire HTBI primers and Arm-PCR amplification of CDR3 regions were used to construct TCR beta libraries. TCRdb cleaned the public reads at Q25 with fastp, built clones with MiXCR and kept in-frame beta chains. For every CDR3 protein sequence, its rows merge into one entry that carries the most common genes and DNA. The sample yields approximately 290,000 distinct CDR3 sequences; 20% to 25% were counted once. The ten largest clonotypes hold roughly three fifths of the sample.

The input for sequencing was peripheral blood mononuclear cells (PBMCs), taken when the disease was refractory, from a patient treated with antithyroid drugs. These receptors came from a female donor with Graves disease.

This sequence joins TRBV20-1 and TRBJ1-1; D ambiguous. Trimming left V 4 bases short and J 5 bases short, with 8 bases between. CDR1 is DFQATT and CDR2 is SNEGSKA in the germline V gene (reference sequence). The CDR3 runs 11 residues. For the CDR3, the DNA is TGCAGTGCTAAAGGGAAAACTGAAGCTTTCTTT. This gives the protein CSAKGKTEAFF.

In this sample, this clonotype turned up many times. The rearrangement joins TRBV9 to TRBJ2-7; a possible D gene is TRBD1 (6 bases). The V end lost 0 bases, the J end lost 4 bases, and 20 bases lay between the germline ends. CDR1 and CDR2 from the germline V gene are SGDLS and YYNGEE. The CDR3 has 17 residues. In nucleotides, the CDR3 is TGTGCCAGCAGCGTAGATTCCCCTCCCCCACAGGGTTACGAGCAGTACTTC. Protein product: CASSVDSPPPQGYEQYF.

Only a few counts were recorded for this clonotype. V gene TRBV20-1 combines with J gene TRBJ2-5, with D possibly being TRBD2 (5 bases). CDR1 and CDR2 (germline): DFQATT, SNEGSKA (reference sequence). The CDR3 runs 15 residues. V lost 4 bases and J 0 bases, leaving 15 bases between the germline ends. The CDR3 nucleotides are TGCAGTGCTACCTCCGCTGACGGGGACCAAGAGACCCAGTACTTC. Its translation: CSATSADGDQETQYF.

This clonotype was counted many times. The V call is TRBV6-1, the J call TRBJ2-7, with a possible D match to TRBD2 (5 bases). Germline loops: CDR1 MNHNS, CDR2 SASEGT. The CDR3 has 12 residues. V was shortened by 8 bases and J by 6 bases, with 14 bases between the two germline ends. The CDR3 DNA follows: TGTGCCAGCGGGGTGCTAGCTCGCGAGCAGTACTTC. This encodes CASGVLAREQYF.

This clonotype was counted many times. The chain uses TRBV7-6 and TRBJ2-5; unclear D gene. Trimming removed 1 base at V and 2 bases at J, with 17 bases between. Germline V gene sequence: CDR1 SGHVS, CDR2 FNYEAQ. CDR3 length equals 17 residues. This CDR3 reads CASSLGSRRSGQETQYF. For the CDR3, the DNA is TGTGCCAGCAGCTTAGGTTCGAGGCGGAGTGGACAAGAGACCCAGTACTTC.

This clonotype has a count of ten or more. CDR3 nucleotides: TGCGCCAGCAGCACAACCGCCGGGACCCGTACCTACGAGCAGTACTTC. Protein product: CASSTTAGTRTYEQYF. V is TRBV4-1 and J is TRBJ2-7; D possibly uses TRBD1 or TRBD2 (5 bases each). V shed 5 bases and J shed 2 bases, with 19 bases lying between them. Germline lookup yields CDR1 MGHRA and CDR2 YSYEKL. CDR3 length: 16 amino acids.

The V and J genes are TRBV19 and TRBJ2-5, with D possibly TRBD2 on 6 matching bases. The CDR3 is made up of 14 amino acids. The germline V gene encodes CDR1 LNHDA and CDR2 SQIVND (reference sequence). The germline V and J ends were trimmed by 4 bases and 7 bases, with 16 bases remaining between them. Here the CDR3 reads CASSTSGTSGTQYF. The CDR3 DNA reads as TGTGCCAGTAGTACGTCCGGGACTTCGGGGACCCAGTACTTC.

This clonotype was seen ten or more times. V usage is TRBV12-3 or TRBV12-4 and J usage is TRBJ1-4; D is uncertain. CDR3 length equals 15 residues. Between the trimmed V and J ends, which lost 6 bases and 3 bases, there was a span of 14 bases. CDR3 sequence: CASRPPGLANEKLFF. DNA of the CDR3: TGTGCCAGCAGGCCACCAGGTCTTGCTAATGAAAAACTGTTTTTT.

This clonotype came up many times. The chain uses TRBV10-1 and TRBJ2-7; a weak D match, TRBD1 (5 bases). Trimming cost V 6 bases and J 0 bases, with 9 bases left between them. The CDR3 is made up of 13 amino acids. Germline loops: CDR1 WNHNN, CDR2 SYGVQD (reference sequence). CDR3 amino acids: CASSRDYSYEQYF. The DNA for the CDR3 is TGCGCCAGCAGCAGGGATTACTCCTACGAGCAGTACTTC.

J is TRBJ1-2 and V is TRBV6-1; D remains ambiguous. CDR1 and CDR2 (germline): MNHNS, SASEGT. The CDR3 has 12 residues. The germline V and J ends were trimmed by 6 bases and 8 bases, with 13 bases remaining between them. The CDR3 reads CASSYSTGGYTF. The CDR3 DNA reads TGTGCCAGCAGCTATTCAACCGGGGGCTACACCTTC.

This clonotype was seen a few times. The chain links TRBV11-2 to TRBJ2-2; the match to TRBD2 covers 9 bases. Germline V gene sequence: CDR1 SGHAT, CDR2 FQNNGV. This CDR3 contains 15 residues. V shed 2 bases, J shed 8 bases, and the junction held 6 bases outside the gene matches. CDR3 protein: CASSLYSGSRGELFF. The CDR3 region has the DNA TGTGCCAGCAGCTTATATAGCGGGAGTCGAGGGGAGCTGTTTTTT.

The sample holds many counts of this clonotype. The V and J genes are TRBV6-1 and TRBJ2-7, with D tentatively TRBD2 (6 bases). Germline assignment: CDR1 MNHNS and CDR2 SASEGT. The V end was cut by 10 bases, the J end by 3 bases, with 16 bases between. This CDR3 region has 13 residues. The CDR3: CAIGRRGNYEQYF. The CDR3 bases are TGTGCCATCGGCCGCCGGGGGAACTACGAGCAGTACTTC.

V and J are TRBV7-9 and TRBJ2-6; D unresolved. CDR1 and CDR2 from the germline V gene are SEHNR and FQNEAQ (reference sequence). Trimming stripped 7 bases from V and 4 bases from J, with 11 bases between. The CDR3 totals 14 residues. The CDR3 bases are TGTGCCAGCACCTTCAATTCCGGGGCCAACGTCCTGACTTTC. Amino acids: CASTFNSGANVLTF.

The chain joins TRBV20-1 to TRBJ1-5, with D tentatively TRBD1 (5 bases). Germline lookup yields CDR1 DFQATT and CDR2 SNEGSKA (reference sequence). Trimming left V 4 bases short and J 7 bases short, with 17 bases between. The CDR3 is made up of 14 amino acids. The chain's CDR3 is CSAIGGHKGQPQHF. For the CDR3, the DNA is TGCAGTGCTATCGGCGGACATAAGGGCCAGCCCCAGCATTTT.

CDR3 sequence (DNA): TGTGCCAGCAGTTCGGGACAGATATACAATGAGCAGTTCTTC. This encodes CASSSGQIYNEQFF. V usage is TRBV28 and J usage is TRBJ2-5; 7 bases line up with TRBD1. The closer fit of TRBJ2-1 to the DNA end suggests the J call may be wrong. In germline, CDR1 is MDHEN, CDR2 SYDVKM. The CDR3 sequence is 14 residues long.

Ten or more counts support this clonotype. The CDR3 sequence: CASSTLATGNYTF. For the CDR3, the DNA is TGTGCCAGCAGTACCCTAGCAACAGGGAACTACACCTTC. V and J are TRBV6-1 and TRBJ1-2; a possible D gene is TRBD1 (6 bases). V was shortened by 5 bases and J by 10 bases, with 17 bases between the two germline ends. The CDR3 has 13 amino acids. Germline loops: CDR1 MNHNS, CDR2 SASEGT.

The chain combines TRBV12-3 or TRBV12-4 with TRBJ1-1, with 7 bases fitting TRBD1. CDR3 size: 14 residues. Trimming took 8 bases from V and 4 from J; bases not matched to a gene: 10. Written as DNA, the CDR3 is TGTGCCAGCTCAAGGGAGGGGGCGCCCACTGAAGCTTTCTTT. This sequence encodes CASSREGAPTEAFF.